Following are 18 T cell receptor beta chains from one sample sequenced in a study of T cell clonality in common variable immunodeficiency. Some clones are missing from TCRdb's copy, which holds only in-frame ones; the method was immunoSEQ multiplex PCR. Observed in the sample are roughly 60,000 clones, none of them singletons. Sequenced material: peripheral blood mononuclear cells. All receptors derive from a person aged 18 to 70 in good health.

This clone was recorded at least ten times. The CDR3 end is not reached by the read, which stops 3 residues before it; the germline J gene fills it in. The V gene is TRBV29-1, the J gene TRBJ2-7; 9 nucleotides agree with TRBD2. Germline V gene data show CDR1 as SQVTM and CDR2 as ANQGSEA. J was trimmed by 5 bases and V by 4 bases; bases with no gene match: 9. The CDR3 covers 14 residues. CDR3 bases read: TGCAGCGTTGTAGCGTCTAGCGGGACCCACGAG. As protein: CSVVASSGTHE. From start to end, the CDR3 is CSVVASSGTHEQYF.

This clone was seen ten or more times. The read halts 3 residues ahead of the CDR3 end, with the missing end drawn from the germline J gene. V usage is TRBV12-3 or TRBV12-4 and J usage is TRBJ2-7; no firm D call. The CDR3 totals 14 residues. With 3 bases removed from V and 0 bases from J, the gap between germline ends came to 9 bases. CDR3 sequence: CASSFHRNSYEQYF. CDR3 DNA (partial): TGTGCCAGCAGTTTCCACAGAAACTCCTACGAG.

This clone was seen ten or more times. The read stops 3 residues short of the end of the CDR3; the missing end is completed from the germline J gene. The chain has TRBV20-1 and TRBJ1-5; 11 bases are shared with TRBD1. CDR3 length equals 17 residues. V shed 2 bases, J shed 1 base, and the junction held 7 bases outside the gene matches. From germline, CDR1 is DFQATT and CDR2 SNEGSKA (reference sequence). CDR3 DNA, as far as it was read: TGCAGTGCTAGAAGGGACAGGGGGACCTTAAGCAATCAGCCC. Amino acid sequence: CSARRDRGTLSNQP. The entire CDR3 sequence reads CSARRDRGTLSNQPQHF.

This clone has ten or more counts. The read comes to an end 3 residues before the CDR3 does, leaving the germline J gene to fill in the end. The chain employs TRBV28 and TRBJ2-7; TRBD1 matches at 8 bases. Germline V gene sequence: CDR1 MDHEN, CDR2 SYDVKM. The V and J ends lost 5 bases and 2 bases, in that order; junction bases with no gene match: 8. This CDR3 has 15 amino acids. The part of the CDR3 DNA that was read is TGTGCCAGCAGTACCGGGACAGGCAGGGCCTACGAG. It encodes CASSTGTGRAYE. From start to end, the CDR3 is CASSTGTGRAYEQYF.

This clone was picked up many times. The read comes to an end 3 residues before the CDR3 does, leaving the germline J gene to fill in the end. V gene TRBV28 combines with J gene TRBJ1-4; TRBD1 aligns across 8 bases. The germline V gene encodes CDR1 MDHEN and CDR2 SYDVKM. The CDR3 loop spans 15 amino acids. V was pared by 8 bases and J by 7 bases, with 12 bases of the junction left unmatched. The chain's CDR3 is CASLRTGGMGEKLFF. Partial CDR3 DNA: TGTGCCAGCTTACGAACAGGGGGGATGGGTGAAAAA.

Many counts were recorded for this clone. The read ends 3 residues early relative to the CDR3; the germline J gene fills the gap. The chain links TRBV13 to TRBJ2-3; 7 bases are a match to TRBD2. V lost 5 bases, J lost 4 bases, and 6 bases stayed unmatched. CDR1 and CDR2 from the germline V gene are PRHDT and FYEKMQ (reference sequence). The CDR3 runs 14 residues. Partial CDR3 DNA: TGTGCCAGCAGCCCTACTAGCGACCCAGATACG. Amino acids: CASSPTSDPDT. The complete CDR3 sequence is CASSPTSDPDTQYF.

With regard to this clone: The CDR3 end is not reached by the read, which stops 3 residues before it; the germline J gene fills it in. This rearrangement joins TRBV20-1 to TRBJ2-1; TRBD2 matches 7 bases. The V gene's germline CDR1 is DFQATT and CDR2 SNEGSKA (reference sequence). The CDR3 sequence is 13 residues long. V shed 4 bases, J shed 7 bases, and the junction held 7 bases outside the gene matches. The sequenced CDR3 bases are TGCAGTGCTATGCGGGCGGGAGTAAATGAG. Translated: CSAMRAGVNE. The entire CDR3 protein reads CSAMRAGVNEQFF.

This clone was found many times. The CDR3 is cut off 3 residues early in the read; its end comes from the germline J gene. This rearrangement joins TRBV28 to TRBJ2-3; 7 bases map to TRBD2. V gave up 10 bases and J gave up 5 bases; unmatched junction bases: 12. CDR3 length: 14 amino acids. CDR1 is MDHEN and CDR2 is SYDVKM in the germline V gene. The covered CDR3 bases are TGTGCCACCACCCTAGCGGATTCGAAAGATACG. Translated, it gives CATTLADSKDT. The entire CDR3 protein reads CATTLADSKDTQYF.

In this sample, this clone turned up many times. The read terminates 3 residues ahead of where the CDR3 ends, so the germline J gene completes it. The gene calls are TRBV19 and TRBJ2-2; 8 bases are a match to TRBD1. The V and J ends lost 3 bases and 0 bases, in that order; junction bases with no gene match: 12. CDR1 is LNHDA, CDR2 SQIVND, per germline (reference sequence). This CDR3 is built from 19 residues. CDR3 DNA, as far as it was read: TGTGCCAGTAGTATCCCGGCGGCGGACAGGGTCGCGAACACCGGGGAG. Translating it yields CASSIPAADRVANTGE. The whole CDR3 is CASSIPAADRVANTGELFF.

This clone was counted at least ten times. The read ends 3 residues before the CDR3 terminus; that terminus is restored from the germline J gene. The V and J genes are TRBV7-2 and TRBJ1-4, with D hard to call. Germline V gene sequence: CDR1 SGHTA, CDR2 FQGNSA. V was shortened by 0 bases and J by 2 bases, with 10 bases between the two germline ends. The CDR3 is made up of 16 amino acids. The CDR3 here is CASSLAATRTNEKLFF. The covered CDR3 bases are TGTGCCAGCAGCTTAGCGGCCACGCGGACTAATGAAAAA.

The sample holds many counts of this clone. The read falls 3 residues short of the CDR3 end, and the missing part is taken from the germline J gene. The chain uses TRBV20-1 and TRBJ2-2; no firm D call. The CDR3 runs 14 residues. The germline CDR1 and CDR2 sequences are DFQATT and SNEGSKA (reference sequence). The germline V and J ends were trimmed by 4 bases and 0 bases, with 9 bases remaining between them. The sequenced part of the CDR3 DNA is TGCAGTGCTATACGCGGAGCGAACACCGGGGAG. This gives the protein CSAIRGANTGE. The full-length CDR3 reads as CSAIRGANTGELFF.

This clone has at least ten counts. The read terminates 3 residues ahead of where the CDR3 ends, so the germline J gene completes it. The rearrangement uses TRBV6-2 or TRBV6-3 and TRBJ1-5, with unresolved D. The CDR3 is 13 residues long. Trimming removed 0 bases at V and 9 bases at J, with 9 bases between. The V gene's germline CDR1 is MNHEY and CDR2 SVGEGT. CDR3 DNA (partial): TGTGCCAGCAGTTACTCGGTTCGGGGGCCC. This translates into CASSYSVRGP. The complete CDR3 protein is CASSYSVRGPQHF.

This clone was counted at least ten times. The read comes to an end 3 residues before the CDR3 does, leaving the germline J gene to fill in the end. The V and J genes are TRBV30 and TRBJ1-1; D ambiguous. Germline V lookup: CDR1 GTSNPN, CDR2 SVGIG (reference sequence). The CDR3 extends over 12 amino acids. V lost 0 bases and J lost 6, with 8 bases in between. CDR3 DNA, as far as it was read: TGTGCCTGGAGTGTTCGGGTCCCTGAA. Its protein product is CAWSVRVPE. The full CDR3 sequence reads CAWSVRVPEAFF.

At least ten counts were recorded for this clone. The sequenced fragment ends 3 residues before the CDR3 boundary, so the rest is inferred from the germline J gene. This specimen includes other DNA sequences encoding the same CDR3. The chain employs TRBV5-1 and TRBJ2-5; TRBD1 agrees at 7 bases. The J segment lost 2 bases and the V segment lost 4 bases, leaving 8 bases of the junction unmatched. This CDR3 is 15 amino acids long. Germline V CDR1 and CDR2: SGHRS, YFSETQ. The CDR3 here is CASSPDRVGQETQYF. Incomplete CDR3 DNA: TGCGCCAGCAGCCCAGACAGGGTGGGGCAAGAGACC.

In its sample, this clone was seen many times. The read comes to an end 3 residues before the CDR3 does, leaving the germline J gene to fill in the end. J is TRBJ2-3 and V is TRBV6-4; 12 bases are shared with TRBD2. Germline V gene lookup returns CDR1 MRHNA and CDR2 SNTAGT. The ends lost 2 bases at V and 5 bases at J; junction bases unmatched: 8. This CDR3 has 17 amino acids. The CDR3: CASSDRTSGIKRDTQYF. The sequenced CDR3 bases are TGTGCCAGCAGTGACAGGACTAGCGGGATAAAGAGAGATACG.

This clone was observed at least ten times. The read falls 3 residues short of the CDR3 end, and the missing part is taken from the germline J gene. This sequence joins TRBV18 and TRBJ2-4; 13 nucleotides line up with TRBD2. The CDR3 is 17 amino acids. Germline V CDR1 and CDR2: KGHSH, LQKENI. With 5 bases clipped from V and 5 bases from J, the junction kept 9 bases outside the gene matches. The CDR3 region is CASSAGLAGVIENIQYF. CDR3 DNA, as far as it was read: TGTGCCAGCTCAGCCGGACTAGCGGGAGTAATAGAAAACATT.

Ten or more counts support this clone. The read terminates 3 residues before the CDR3 end, so the remaining end is supplied by the germline J gene. The chain employs TRBV2 and TRBJ2-7; 11 positions agree with TRBD2. J was trimmed by 2 bases and V by 3 bases; bases with no gene match: 3. This CDR3 is built from 15 residues. Per germline, CDR1 SNHLY and CDR2 FYNNEI. The CDR3 bases that were read are TGTGCCAGCAGTGATTCGGGACTAGCGGCCTACGAG. This translates into CASSDSGLAAYE. The whole CDR3 sequence reads CASSDSGLAAYEQYF.

This clone has a count of ten or more. The CDR3 goes on 3 residues after the read ends, and that part is filled in from the germline J gene. This sequence joins TRBV4-2 and TRBJ2-7; 11 nucleotides line up with TRBD2. The CDR3 loop spans 16 amino acids. Trimming took 2 bases from V and 4 from J; bases not matched to a gene: 7. Germline V gene sequence: CDR1 LGHNA, CDR2 YNFKEQ. CDR3 DNA (partial): TGTGCCAGCAGCCAACGGACGACTAGCGGGAAATACGAG. The encoded protein is CASSQRTTSGKYE. The whole CDR3 sequence is CASSQRTTSGKYEQYF.